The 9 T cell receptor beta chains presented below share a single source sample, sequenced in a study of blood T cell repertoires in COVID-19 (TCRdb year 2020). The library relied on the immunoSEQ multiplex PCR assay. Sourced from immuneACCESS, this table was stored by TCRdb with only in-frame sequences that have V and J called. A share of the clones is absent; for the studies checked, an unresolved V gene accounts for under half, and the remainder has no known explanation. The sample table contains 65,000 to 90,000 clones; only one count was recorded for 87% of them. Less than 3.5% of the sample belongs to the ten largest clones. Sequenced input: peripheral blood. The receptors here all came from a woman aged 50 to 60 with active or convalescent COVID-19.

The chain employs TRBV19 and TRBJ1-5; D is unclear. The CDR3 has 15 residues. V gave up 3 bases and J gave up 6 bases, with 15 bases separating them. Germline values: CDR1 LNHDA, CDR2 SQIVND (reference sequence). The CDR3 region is CASSIQAAGGQPQHF. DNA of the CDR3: TGTGCCAGTAGTATTCAAGCGGCAGGTGGTCAGCCCCAGCATTTT.

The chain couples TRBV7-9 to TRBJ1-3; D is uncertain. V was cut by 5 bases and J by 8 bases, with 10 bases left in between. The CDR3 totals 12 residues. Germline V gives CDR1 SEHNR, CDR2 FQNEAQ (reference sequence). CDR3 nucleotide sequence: TGTGCCAGCAGCGAACTGTCGCACACCATATATTTT. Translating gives CASSELSHTIYF.

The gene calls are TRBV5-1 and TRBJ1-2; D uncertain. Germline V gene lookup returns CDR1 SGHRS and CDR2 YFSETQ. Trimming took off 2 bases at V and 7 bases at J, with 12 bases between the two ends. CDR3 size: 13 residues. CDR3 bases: TGCGCCAGCAGCTTCGGGTCGGTAGGTGGCTACACCTTC. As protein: CASSFGSVGGYTF.

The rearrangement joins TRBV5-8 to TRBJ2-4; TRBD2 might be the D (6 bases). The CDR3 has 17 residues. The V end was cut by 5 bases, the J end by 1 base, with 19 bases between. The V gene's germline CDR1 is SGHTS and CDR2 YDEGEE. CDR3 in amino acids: CASSSGSGVAAKNIQYF. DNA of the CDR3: TGTGCCAGCAGTAGCGGTTCGGGGGTGGCGGCCAAAAACATTCAGTACTTC.

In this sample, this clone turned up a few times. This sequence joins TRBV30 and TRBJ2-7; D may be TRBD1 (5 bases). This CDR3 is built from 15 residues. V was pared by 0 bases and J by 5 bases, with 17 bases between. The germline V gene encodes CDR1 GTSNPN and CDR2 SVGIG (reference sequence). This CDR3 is CAWSVRTGVIHEQYF. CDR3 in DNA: TGTGCCTGGAGTGTACGTACAGGAGTAATCCACGAGCAGTACTTC. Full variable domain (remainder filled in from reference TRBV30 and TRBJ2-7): SQTIHQWPATLVQPVGSPLSLECTVEGTSNPNLYWYRQAAGRGLQLLFYSVGIGQISSEVPQNLSASRPQDRQFILSSKKLLLSDSGFYLCAWSVRTGVIHEQYFGPGTRLTVT.

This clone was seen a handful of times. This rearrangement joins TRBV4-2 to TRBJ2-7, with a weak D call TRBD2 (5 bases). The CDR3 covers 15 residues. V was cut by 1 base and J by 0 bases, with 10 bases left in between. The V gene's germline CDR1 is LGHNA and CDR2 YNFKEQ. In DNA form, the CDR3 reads TGTGCCAGCAGCCAAGTCACGGGAACCTCCTACGAGCAGTACTTC. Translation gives CASSQVTGTSYEQYF.

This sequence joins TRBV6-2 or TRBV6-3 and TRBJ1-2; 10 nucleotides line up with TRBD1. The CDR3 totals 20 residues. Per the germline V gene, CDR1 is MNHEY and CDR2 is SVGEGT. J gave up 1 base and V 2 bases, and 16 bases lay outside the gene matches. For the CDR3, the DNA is TGTGCCAGCAGTTACCTACCGGGACAGGGGTCTGCCGCGATTAACTATGGCTACACCTTC. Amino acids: CASSYLPGQGSAAINYGYTF.

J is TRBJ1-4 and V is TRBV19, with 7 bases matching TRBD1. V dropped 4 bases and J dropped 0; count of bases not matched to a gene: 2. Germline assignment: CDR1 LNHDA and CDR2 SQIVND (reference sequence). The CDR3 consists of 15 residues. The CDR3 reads CASSTTGPTNEKLFF. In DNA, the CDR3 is TGTGCCAGTAGTACGACAGGGCCAACTAATGAAAAACTGTTTTTT.

CDR3 loop: CASSLSAGTGLNSGNTIYF. The CDR3 DNA reads TGTGCCAGCAGCTTAAGCGCCGGGACAGGTTTAAACTCTGGAAACACCATATATTTT. This chain connects TRBV11-3 to TRBJ1-3, with 8 bases aligning to TRBD1. The V gene end was trimmed by 2 bases and the J gene end by 0 bases; junction bases not matched to a gene: 12. The CDR3 extends over 19 amino acids. In germline, CDR1 is SGHNT, CDR2 YENEEA.